This TCR beta chain is from a study of shared clonotypes between healthy human individuals. As for the study in general: The donor pool was made up of two women and a few men aged 18 to 49.

As regards this clone: Its antigen is unidentified.

Overall study results and limits: Represented diversity, genetic and exposure-history alike, was limited by few donors. Sequencing depth was a factor that was expected to affect clonotype sharing among donors.

Methods used by the authors: With immunoSEQ giving junction-only sequences and no quality scores, filtering differed. Data came from immunoSEQ multiplex PCR; TCRdb stores just in-frame clones and leaves some out. V and J calls and clone size are as listed in that table; D and trimming were resolved from the DNA. The table lists about 490,000 clones, 70% to 80% of them singletons. This CDR3 is built from 13 residues. Germline values: CDR1 LNHDA, CDR2 SQIVND (reference sequence). V lost 6 bases and J lost 0, with 8 bases in between. The genes are TRBV19 and TRBJ1-1, with D tentatively TRBD1 (5 bases). The sample taken for sequencing was PBMCs. The TCR comes from a woman aged 40 to 49 in good health. Some clones in this sample may be carry-over from other donors' samples. This CDR3 is CASRQDMNTEAFF. As DNA, the CDR3 is TGTGCCAGTAGGCAGGACATGAACACTGAAGCTTTCTTT.